This T cell receptor (beta chain) was found in a study of blood T cell repertoires in COVID-19. Original processing methods: Amplification of reference gene primers was used by the study to estimate nucleated cell counts. Generated by immunoSEQ multiplex PCR, the TCRdb table keeps only in-frame clones and is missing some. V and J calls plus clone size are reproduced from that table; the DNA served to infer D and trimming. The sample lists a few hundred thousand clones, around 90% occurring once. Within the 2 weeks before study entry, each person in the exposed group met a COVID-19 case. Trimming removed 7 bases at V and 4 bases at J, with 13 bases between. CDR1 and CDR2 from the germline V gene are SNHLY and FYNNEI. The CDR3 is 14 residues long.

This chain connects TRBV2 to TRBJ2-2, with a possible D match to TRBD2 (6 bases). Sequences were obtained from PBMCs or T cells enriched from blood (not recorded which). This TCR derives from a young man who had been exposed to COVID-19. DNA for the CDR3: TGTGCCAGCATGTGGGGGGTTGGCACCGGGGAGCTGTTTTTT. This translates into CASMWGVGTGELFF. Variable domain in full (rest from reference TRBV2 and TRBJ2-2): EPEVTQTPSHQVTQMGQEVILRCVPISNHLYFYWYRQILGQKVEFLVSFYNNEISEKSEIFDDQFSVERPDGSNFTLKIRSTKLEDSAMYFCASMWGVGTGELFFGEGSRLTVL.